A single sample gave rise to the 23 T cell receptor beta chains below, sequenced in a study of CD8 T cells in Susac syndrome. RNA, at about 0.45 to 1 ug, was reverse transcribed with random hexamers. TCRdb ran MiXCR on the immunoSEQ multiplex PCR reads and lists one entry per CDR3 protein. The table has about 73,000 distinct CDR3 sequences, about 95% seen once; the top ten hold 0.35% to 0.4%. Sequencing was performed on CD8+ T cells from PBMCs. The receptors were sampled from a human donor with multiple sclerosis.

Only a few counts were recorded for this clonotype. The chain uses TRBV11-2 and TRBJ2-7; D gene unclear. V dropped 5 bases and J dropped 6 bases, with 8 bases sitting between them. Germline V CDR1 and CDR2: SGHAT, FQNNGV. The CDR3 sequence is 11 residues long. The CDR3 region has the DNA TGTGCCAGCAGCCCCGGGCGCGAGCAGTACTTC. It codes for CASSPGREQYF.

This clonotype was counted a single time. The chain combines TRBV29-1 with TRBJ1-5; D is perhaps TRBD1 (5 bases). V was clipped by 8 bases and J by 9 bases, with 11 bases between them. There are 10 residues in the CDR3. The V gene's germline CDR1 is SQVTM and CDR2 ANQGSEA. CDR3 in amino acids: CSLGGGPQHF. The CDR3 DNA reads as TGCAGCTTGGGGGGAGGGCCCCAGCATTTT.

The CDR3 sequence is CASSPSLAGGADTQYF. CDR3 bases: TGTGCCAGCAGCCCCAGCCTAGCGGGGGGGGCAGATACGCAGTATTTT. The rearrangement uses TRBV9 and TRBJ2-3, with 12 bases aligning to TRBD2. The CDR3 runs to 16 residues. V was clipped by 4 bases and J by 4 bases; unmatched bases: 7. Germline V CDR1 and CDR2: SGDLS, YYNGEE.

J is TRBJ2-1 and V is TRBV5-1; weak D call: TRBD2 (5 bases). The germline gives CDR1 SGHRS, CDR2 YFSETQ. This CDR3 has 15 amino acids. Between the trimmed V and J ends, which lost 0 bases and 2 bases, there was a span of 9 bases. The CDR3 region is CASSLGEYPYNEQFF. As DNA, the CDR3 is TGCGCCAGCAGCTTGGGGGAGTACCCCTACAATGAGCAGTTCTTC.

The V and J genes are TRBV7-8 and TRBJ2-3; TRBD2 agrees at 8 bases. Looked up from germline, CDR1 is SGHVS and CDR2 is FQNEAQ. J gave up 1 base and V 5 bases, and 5 bases lay outside the gene matches. This CDR3 is built from 15 residues. Here the CDR3 reads CASSPAAGGTDTQYF. Here the CDR3 DNA reads TGTGCCAGCAGCCCAGCAGCGGGGGGCACAGATACGCAGTATTTT. Based on the CDR3 plus reference TRBV7-8 and TRBJ2-3, the full variable domain is GAGVSQSPRYKVAKRGQDVALRCDPISGHVSLFWYQQALGQGPEFLTYFQNEAQLDKSGLPSDRFFAERPEGSVSTLKIQRTQQEDSAVYLCASSPAAGGTDTQYFGPGTRLTVL.

The rearrangement uses TRBV5-4 and TRBJ2-5, with 12 bases that match TRBD1. The germline CDR1 and CDR2 sequences are SGHNT and YYREEE (reference sequence). Trimming removed 4 bases from V and 5 bases from J; junction bases left unmatched: 6. CDR3 length equals 15 residues. The CDR3 loop is CASSPGQGAAETQYF. DNA of the CDR3: TGTGCCAGCAGCCCGGGACAGGGGGCCGCGGAGACCCAGTACTTC.

The gene calls are TRBV19 and TRBJ1-1; D may be TRBD1 (6 bases). The CDR3 consists of 14 residues. Deletions cut 6 bases from V and 7 bases from J, with 18 bases between. The germline gives CDR1 LNHDA, CDR2 SQIVND (reference sequence). The chain's CDR3 is CASSPGPGANEAFF. The CDR3 coding sequence is TGTGCCAGTAGCCCCGGGCCGGGGGCGAATGAAGCTTTCTTT. Based on the CDR3 plus reference TRBV19 and TRBJ1-1, the full variable domain is DGGITQSPKYLFRKEGQNVTLSCEQNLNHDAMYWYRQDPGQGLRLIYYSQIVNDFQKGDIAEGYSVSREKKESFPLTVTSAQKNPTAFYLCASSPGPGANEAFFGQGTRLTVV.

This clonotype was seen a single time. V usage is TRBV5-4 and J usage is TRBJ2-4; 8 bases map to TRBD2. The V gene's germline CDR1 is SGHNT and CDR2 YYREEE (reference sequence). There are 18 residues in the CDR3. The V gene end was trimmed by 2 bases and the J gene end by 1 base; junction bases not matched to a gene: 11. The CDR3 DNA reads as TGTGCCAGCAGCTTTTGGCCGGGGGCGGGAGGCGCCAAAAACATTCAGTACTTC. Translated: CASSFWPGAGGAKNIQYF.

The rearrangement joins TRBV5-1 to TRBJ2-1; 10 bases align to TRBD1. The V gene end was trimmed by 5 bases and the J gene end by 0 bases; junction bases not matched to a gene: 5. The CDR3 has 16 residues. The germline CDR1 and CDR2 sequences are SGHRS and YFSETQ. CDR3 sequence (DNA): TGCGCCAGCAGGTGGACAGGGGGGAGCTCCTACAATGAGCAGTTCTTC. It codes for CASRWTGGSSYNEQFF.

V gene TRBV13 combines with J gene TRBJ2-7, with D possibly being TRBD1 (6 bases). This CDR3 contains 13 residues. Trimming cost V 5 bases and J 3 bases, with 11 bases left between them. Germline V gene lookup returns CDR1 PRHDT and CDR2 FYEKMQ (reference sequence). The CDR3, as DNA: TGTGCCAGCAGCCCCCAGACAGGCTACGAGCAGTACTTC. It translates to CASSPQTGYEQYF. Variable domain in full (rest from reference TRBV13 and TRBJ2-7): AAGVIQSPRHLIKEKRETATLKCYPIPRHDTVYWYQQGPGQDPQFLISFYEKMQSDKGSIPDRFSAQQFSDYHSELNMSSLELGDSALYFCASSPQTGYEQYFGPGTRLTVT.

The rearrangement uses TRBV14 and TRBJ2-7, with 8 bases matching TRBD1. The CDR3 loop spans 15 amino acids. V dropped 6 bases and J dropped 2; count of bases not matched to a gene: 9. Germline CDR1 SGHDN, CDR2 FVKESK. The DNA for the CDR3 is TGTGCCAGCAGTTCCCGGGACAGGAATGCCTACGAGCAGTACTTC. It is translated as CASSSRDRNAYEQYF.

This chain links TRBV10-3 with TRBJ1-1, with a tentative D call TRBD1 (6 bases). Germline-derived CDR1 and CDR2 are ENHRY and SYGVKD. The CDR3 has 13 residues. Deletions cut 10 bases from V and 3 bases from J, with 15 bases between. The CDR3 DNA is TGTGCCAACCGGGCAGGGGATTACACTGAAGCTTTCTTT. Translation gives CANRAGDYTEAFF.

This clonotype was seen just once. The V and J genes are TRBV29-1 and TRBJ2-5; TRBD2 is a possible D gene (5 bases). The germline V gene has CDR1 SQVTM and CDR2 ANQGSEA. This CDR3 is built from 14 residues. The V end was cut by 6 bases, the J end by 4 bases, with 18 bases between. The CDR3 DNA sequence: TGCAGCGTCGTCAGGCCCGGAGGCCCAGAGACCCAGTACTTC. This sequence encodes CSVVRPGGPETQYF.

V usage is TRBV6-2 or TRBV6-3 and J usage is TRBJ2-2, with unresolved D. Trimming left V 5 bases short and J 2 bases short, with 0 bases between. Looked up from germline, CDR1 is MNHEY and CDR2 is SVGEGT. This CDR3 has 11 amino acids. The CDR3 reads CASSNTGELFF. The CDR3 DNA reads TGTGCCAGCAGTAACACCGGGGAGCTGTTTTTT.

The chain combines TRBV9 with TRBJ2-2; 9 positions match TRBD1. Unmatched junction bases numbered 4, after V lost 1 base and J lost 3 bases. CDR1 is SGDLS, CDR2 YYNGEE, per germline. This CDR3 has 16 amino acids. The CDR3 bases are TGTGCCAGCAGCGTACATCGACAGGGGGACACCGGGGAGCTGTTTTTT. It is translated as CASSVHRQGDTGELFF.

The rearrangement links TRBV10-2 to TRBJ2-7; no reliable D call. Looked up from germline, CDR1 is WSHSY and CDR2 is SAAADI. The CDR3 is 13 amino acids. V lost 7 bases and J 3 bases, leaving 13 bases between the germline ends. In nucleotides, the CDR3 is TGCGCCAGCACATTTGGACCCTACTACGAGCAGTACTTC. Amino acids: CASTFGPYYEQYF.

The CDR3 is CASSWSTGFHYGYTF. In nucleotides, the CDR3 is TGTGCCAGCAGTTGGTCGACAGGCTTCCACTATGGCTACACCTTC. The chain combines TRBV27 with TRBJ1-2; maybe TRBD1 (6 bases). Germline V gene data show CDR1 as MNHEY and CDR2 as SMNVEV (reference sequence). The CDR3 is made up of 15 amino acids. The V and J ends lost 4 bases and 3 bases respectively, with 15 bases between them.

CDR3 in amino acids: CSVEGGRERGLYGYTF. Written as DNA, the CDR3 is TGCAGCGTTGAGGGGGGACGGGAACGGGGTCTCTATGGCTACACCTTC. V gene TRBV29-1 combines with J gene TRBJ1-2; tentative D call: TRBD1 (5 bases). V gave up 3 bases and J gave up 4 bases, with 21 bases separating them. Germline values: CDR1 SQVTM, CDR2 ANQGSEA. The CDR3 has 16 residues. Full variable domain (outside the CDR3, taken from reference TRBV29-1 and TRBJ1-2): SAVISQKPSRDICQRGTSLTIQCQVDSQVTMMFWYRQQPGQSLTLIATANQGSEATYESGFVIDKFPISRPNLTFSTLTVSNMSPEDSSIYLCSVEGGRERGLYGYTFGSGTRLTVV.

The CDR3 DNA is TGTGCCAGCAGCAAGGTCGAACAGGGGCATCCACTGAAGCGTTTCTTT. This codes for CASSKVEQGHPLKRFF. V and J are TRBV21-1 and TRBJ1-1; whether TRBD1, the table's D call, matches the DNA was not checked. TRBV21-1 is tagged as a pseudogene. There are 16 residues in the CDR3.

This sequence joins TRBV18 and TRBJ1-1; D is undetermined. Germline V gene sequence: CDR1 KGHSH, CDR2 LQKENI. Trimming took 4 bases from V and 6 from J, leaving 12 bases between them. CDR3 size: 13 residues. In nucleotides, the CDR3 is TGTGCCAGCTCACGGCCCGAATTGGCTGAAGCTTTCTTT. Its translation: CASSRPELAEAFF.

V usage is TRBV3-1 and J usage is TRBJ1-3; no clear D. The CDR3 has 16 amino acids. Per the germline V gene, CDR1 is LGHDT and CDR2 is YNNKEL (reference sequence). The germline V and J ends were trimmed by 3 bases and 2 bases, with 14 bases remaining between them. CDR3 amino acids: CASSHPRGPPGNTIYF. The DNA for the CDR3 is TGTGCCAGCAGCCATCCGAGAGGACCTCCTGGAAACACCATATATTTT.

This chain uses TRBV6-2 or TRBV6-3 with TRBJ2-4; D unresolved. Deletions cut 2 bases from V and 2 bases from J, with 13 bases between. This CDR3 contains 16 residues. Germline loops: CDR1 MNHEY, CDR2 SVGEGT. CDR3 bases: TGTGCCAGCAGTTACCGAGTCAGTTCAACCAAAAACATTCAGTACTTC. Its translation is CASSYRVSSTKNIQYF.

The chain recombines TRBV5-5 with TRBJ1-2; D is undetermined. Trimming removed 1 base from V and 3 bases from J, with 13 bases in between. This CDR3 has 15 residues. The germline V gene encodes CDR1 SGHKS and CDR2 YYEKEE (reference sequence). The CDR3 protein is CASSLSGITDYGYTF. For the CDR3, the DNA is TGTGCCAGCAGCTTGTCGGGCATCACTGACTATGGCTACACCTTC.